A few counts support the clone carrying this T cell receptor beta chain. What it binds is unknown. The data were obtained in a study of T-cell memory formation after mild COVID-19. Study results and limitations: Chiefly within CM and EM were the contracting CD4+ clones; CD8+ ones were within EMRA.

CDR3 length: 13 amino acids. Per germline, CDR1 GTSNPN and CDR2 SVGIG (reference sequence). TCRdb passed the 5' RACE reads through MiXCR, listing each CDR3 protein once. The top ten clones hold approximately 3.5% of a sample with approximately 240,000 distinct CDR3 sequences, 15% to 20% of them seen once. Sequenced: PBMCs or a T cell subset sorted from them (not recorded which). This clonotype originated in a man aged 18 to 29 who had mild COVID-19 (a few samples of this study predate the infection). Cell type and time point are not known. J is TRBJ1-5 and V is TRBV30; D may be TRBD1 (5 bases). The DNA for the CDR3 is TGTGGCGCATCGGGGGATGGGAATCAGCCCCAGCATTTT. The encoded protein is CGASGDGNQPQHF.